This T cell receptor beta chain came from a study of blood T cell repertoires in COVID-19. Study-level background: Collection of acute and convalescent COVID-19 samples took place in the United States, Italy and Spain. PBMCs, B-cell-depleted T cells, or T cells provided the cDNA or gDNA that made up the material.

Per the original data handling: Estimates of nucleated cell counts were drawn from the amplification of reference gene primers. Sequencing was performed with immunoSEQ multiplex PCR; in TCRdb, only in-frame clones are kept and a portion is missing. The V and J calls and the clone size are those of that table, but D and trimming were determined from the DNA. The data contain roughly 180,000 clones, approximately 82% of them singletons. This clone was observed a handful of times. The CDR3 has 14 residues. V gave up 3 bases and J gave up 6 bases; unmatched junction bases: 7. Germline V gene lookup returns CDR1 SGHRS and CDR2 YFSETQ.

This sequence was found in an elderly woman with active or convalescent COVID-19. This chain uses TRBV5-1 with TRBJ2-7; 9 nucleotides agree with TRBD1. Source material: peripheral blood. CDR3 sequence reads: CASSSGTGRAEQYF. CDR3 coding DNA: TGCGCCAGCAGCTCGGGGACAGGGAGGGCCGAGCAGTACTTC. Full variable domain (rest looked up from reference TRBV5-1 and TRBJ2-7): KAGVTQTPRYLIKTRGQQVTLSCSPISGHRSVSWYQQTPGQGLQFLFEYFSETQRNKGNFPGRFSGRQFSNSRSEMNVSTLELGDSALYLCASSSGTGRAEQYFGPGTRLTVT.